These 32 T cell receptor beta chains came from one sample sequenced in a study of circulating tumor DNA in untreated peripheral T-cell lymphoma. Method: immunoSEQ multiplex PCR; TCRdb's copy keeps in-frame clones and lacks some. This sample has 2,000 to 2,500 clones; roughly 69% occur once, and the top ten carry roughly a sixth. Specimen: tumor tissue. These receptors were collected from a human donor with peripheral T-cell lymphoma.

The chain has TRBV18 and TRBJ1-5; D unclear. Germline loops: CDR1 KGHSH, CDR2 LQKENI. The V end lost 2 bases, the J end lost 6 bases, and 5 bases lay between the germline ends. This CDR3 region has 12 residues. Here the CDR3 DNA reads TGTGCCAGCTCACCAGACGGTCAGCCCCAGCATTTT. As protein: CASSPDGQPQHF.

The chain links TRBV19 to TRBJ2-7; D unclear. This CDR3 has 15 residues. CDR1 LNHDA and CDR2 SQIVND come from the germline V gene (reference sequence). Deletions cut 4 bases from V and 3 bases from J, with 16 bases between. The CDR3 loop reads CASSTVTDIHYEQYF. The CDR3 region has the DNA TGTGCCAGTAGTACTGTGACGGATATTCACTACGAGCAGTACTTC.

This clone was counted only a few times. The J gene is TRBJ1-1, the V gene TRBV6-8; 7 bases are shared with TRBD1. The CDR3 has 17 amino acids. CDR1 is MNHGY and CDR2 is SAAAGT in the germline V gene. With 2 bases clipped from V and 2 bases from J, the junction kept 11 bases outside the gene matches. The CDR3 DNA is TGTGCCAGCAGTTACCGCAGGACAGGCTTTCTCAACACTGAAGCTTTCTTT. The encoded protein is CASSYRRTGFLNTEAFF.

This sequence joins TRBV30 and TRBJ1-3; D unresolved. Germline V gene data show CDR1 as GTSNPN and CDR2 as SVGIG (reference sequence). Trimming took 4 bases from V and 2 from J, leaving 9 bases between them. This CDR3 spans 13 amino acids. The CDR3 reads CAWTRRPGNTIYF. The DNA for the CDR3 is TGTGCCTGGACGCGCAGGCCTGGAAACACCATATATTTT.

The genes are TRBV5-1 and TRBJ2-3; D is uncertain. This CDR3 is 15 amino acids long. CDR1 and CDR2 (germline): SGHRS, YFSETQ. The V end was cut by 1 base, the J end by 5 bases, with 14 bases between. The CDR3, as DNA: TGCGCCAGCAGCTTGATATCCCCAACCCAAGATACGCAGTATTTT. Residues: CASSLISPTQDTQYF. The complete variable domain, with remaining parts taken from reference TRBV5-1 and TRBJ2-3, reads KAGVTQTPRYLIKTRGQQVTLSCSPISGHRSVSWYQQTPGQGLQFLFEYFSETQRNKGNFPGRFSGRQFSNSRSEMNVSTLELGDSALYLCASSLISPTQDTQYFGPGTRLTVL.

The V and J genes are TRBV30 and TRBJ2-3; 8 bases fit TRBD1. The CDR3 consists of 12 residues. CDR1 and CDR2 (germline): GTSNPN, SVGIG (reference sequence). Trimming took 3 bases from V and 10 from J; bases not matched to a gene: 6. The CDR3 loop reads CAWRSSGGAQYF. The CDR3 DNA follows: TGTGCCTGGAGGTCTTCAGGGGGCGCGCAGTATTTT.

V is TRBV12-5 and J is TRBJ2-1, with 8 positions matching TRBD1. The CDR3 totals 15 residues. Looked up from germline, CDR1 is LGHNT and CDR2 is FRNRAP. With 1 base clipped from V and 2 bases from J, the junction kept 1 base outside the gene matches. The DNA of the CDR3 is TGTGCTAGTGGTTTGGGACAGGGGACCTACAATGAGCAGTTCTTC. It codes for CASGLGQGTYNEQFF.

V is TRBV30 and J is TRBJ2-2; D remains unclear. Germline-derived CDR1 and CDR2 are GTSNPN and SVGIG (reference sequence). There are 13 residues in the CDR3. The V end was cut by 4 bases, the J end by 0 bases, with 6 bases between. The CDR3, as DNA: TGTGCCTGGACCTATACGAACACCGGGGAGCTGTTTTTT. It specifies CAWTYTNTGELFF.

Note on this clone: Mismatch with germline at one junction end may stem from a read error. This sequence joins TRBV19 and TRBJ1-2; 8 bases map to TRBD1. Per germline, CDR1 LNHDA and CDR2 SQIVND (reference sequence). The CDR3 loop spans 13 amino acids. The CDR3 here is CTSRRDRSYGYTF. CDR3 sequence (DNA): TGTACCAGTAGAAGGGACAGGTCTTATGGCTACACCTTC.

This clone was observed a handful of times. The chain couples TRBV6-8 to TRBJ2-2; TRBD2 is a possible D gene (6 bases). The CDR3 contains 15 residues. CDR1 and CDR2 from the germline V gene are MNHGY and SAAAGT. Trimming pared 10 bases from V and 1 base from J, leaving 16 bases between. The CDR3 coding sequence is TGTGCCACCGAGCTCACGGGAGTGAACACCGGGGAGCTGTTTTTT. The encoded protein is CATELTGVNTGELFF.

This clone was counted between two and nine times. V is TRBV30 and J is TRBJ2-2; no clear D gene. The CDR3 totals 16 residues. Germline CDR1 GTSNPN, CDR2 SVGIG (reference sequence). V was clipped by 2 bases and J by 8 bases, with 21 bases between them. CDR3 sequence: CAWSIWLGKTTGELFF. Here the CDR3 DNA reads TGTGCCTGGAGTATATGGCTTGGGAAAACAACTGGGGAGCTGTTTTTT.

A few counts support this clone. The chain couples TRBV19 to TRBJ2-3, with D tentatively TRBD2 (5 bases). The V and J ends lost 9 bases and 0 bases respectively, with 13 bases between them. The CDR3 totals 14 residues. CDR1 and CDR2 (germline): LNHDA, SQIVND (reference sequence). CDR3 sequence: CASSSGLSTDTQYF. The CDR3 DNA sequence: TGTGCCAGCTCCTCTGGACTCAGCACAGATACGCAGTATTTT.

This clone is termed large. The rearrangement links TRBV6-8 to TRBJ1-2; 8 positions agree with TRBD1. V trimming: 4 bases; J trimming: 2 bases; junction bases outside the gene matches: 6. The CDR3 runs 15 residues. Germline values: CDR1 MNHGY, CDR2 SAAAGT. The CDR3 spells CASSLKGTGNYGYTF. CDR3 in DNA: TGTGCCAGCAGTTTAAAGGGGACAGGAAACTATGGCTACACCTTC.

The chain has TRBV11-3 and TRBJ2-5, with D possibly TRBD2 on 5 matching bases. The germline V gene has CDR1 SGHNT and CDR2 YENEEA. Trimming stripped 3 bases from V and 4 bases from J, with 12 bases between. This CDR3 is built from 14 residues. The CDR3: CASSFAGRGETQYF. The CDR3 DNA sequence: TGTGCCAGCAGCTTTGCGGGTCGAGGAGAGACCCAGTACTTC.

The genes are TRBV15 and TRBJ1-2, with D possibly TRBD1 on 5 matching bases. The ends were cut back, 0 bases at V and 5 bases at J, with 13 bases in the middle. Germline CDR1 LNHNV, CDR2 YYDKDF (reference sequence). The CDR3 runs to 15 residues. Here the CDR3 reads CATSREVAGNYGYTF. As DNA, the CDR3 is TGTGCCACCAGCAGAGAGGTGGCAGGGAATTATGGCTACACCTTC.

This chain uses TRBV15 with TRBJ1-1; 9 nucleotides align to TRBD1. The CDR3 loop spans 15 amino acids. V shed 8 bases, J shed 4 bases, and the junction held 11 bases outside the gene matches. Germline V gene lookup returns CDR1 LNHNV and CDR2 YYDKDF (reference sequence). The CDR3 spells CATSGTGLGSTEAFF. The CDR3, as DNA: TGTGCCACCTCCGGGACAGGGTTGGGGAGCACTGAAGCTTTCTTT.

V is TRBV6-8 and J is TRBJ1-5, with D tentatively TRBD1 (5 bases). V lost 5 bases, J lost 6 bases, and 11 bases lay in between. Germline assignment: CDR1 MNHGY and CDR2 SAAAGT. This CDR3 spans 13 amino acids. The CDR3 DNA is TGTGCCAGCAGTCCTGACAGCGGTCAGCCCCAGCATTTT. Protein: CASSPDSGQPQHF.

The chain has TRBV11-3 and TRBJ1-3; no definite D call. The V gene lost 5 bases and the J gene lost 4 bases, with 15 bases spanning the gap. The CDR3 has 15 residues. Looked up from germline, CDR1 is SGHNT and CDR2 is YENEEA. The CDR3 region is CASSRGFSTGNTIYF. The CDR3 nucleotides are TGTGCCAGCAGCCGAGGGTTTTCAACGGGAAACACCATATATTTT.

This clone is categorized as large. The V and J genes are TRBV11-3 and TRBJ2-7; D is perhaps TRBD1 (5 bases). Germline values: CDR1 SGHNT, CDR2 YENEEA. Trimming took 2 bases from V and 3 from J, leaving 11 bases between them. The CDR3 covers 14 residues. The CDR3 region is CASSLNSGHYEQYF. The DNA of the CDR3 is TGTGCCAGCAGCTTAAACAGTGGACACTACGAGCAGTACTTC.

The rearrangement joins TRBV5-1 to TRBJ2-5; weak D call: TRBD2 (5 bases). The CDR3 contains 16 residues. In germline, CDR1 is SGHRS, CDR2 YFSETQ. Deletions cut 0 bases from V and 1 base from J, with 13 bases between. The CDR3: CASSLDVARSQETQYF. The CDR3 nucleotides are TGCGCCAGCAGCTTGGATGTAGCGCGGAGCCAAGAGACCCAGTACTTC.

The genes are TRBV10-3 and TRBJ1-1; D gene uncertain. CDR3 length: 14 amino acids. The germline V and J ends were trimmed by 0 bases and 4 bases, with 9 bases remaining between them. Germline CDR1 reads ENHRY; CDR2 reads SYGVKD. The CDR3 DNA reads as TGTGCCATCAGTGAGTCGCCCCGTCGCACTGAAGCTTTCTTT. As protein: CAISESPRRTEAFF.

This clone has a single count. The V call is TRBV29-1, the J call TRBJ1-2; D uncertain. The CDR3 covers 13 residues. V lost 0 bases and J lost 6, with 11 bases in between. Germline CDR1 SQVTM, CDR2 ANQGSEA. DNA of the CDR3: TGCAGCGTTGAAGAGGCGCAGCGCCATGGCTACACCTTC. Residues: CSVEEAQRHGYTF.

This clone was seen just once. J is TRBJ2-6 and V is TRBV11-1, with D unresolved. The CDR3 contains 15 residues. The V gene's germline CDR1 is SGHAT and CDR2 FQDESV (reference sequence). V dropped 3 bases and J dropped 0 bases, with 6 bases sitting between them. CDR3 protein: CASSLFDSGANVLTF. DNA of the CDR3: TGTGCCAGCAGCTTGTTCGACTCTGGGGCCAACGTCCTGACTTTC. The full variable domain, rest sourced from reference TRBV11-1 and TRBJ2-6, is EAEVAQSPRYKITEKSQAVAFWCDPISGHATLYWYRQILGQGPELLVQFQDESVVDDSQLPKDRFSAERLKGVDSTLKIQPAELGDSAMYLCASSLFDSGANVLTFGAGSRLTVL.

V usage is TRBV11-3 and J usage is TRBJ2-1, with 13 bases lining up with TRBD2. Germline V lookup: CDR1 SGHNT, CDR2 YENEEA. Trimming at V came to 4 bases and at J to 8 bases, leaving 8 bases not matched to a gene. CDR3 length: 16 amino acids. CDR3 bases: TGTGCCAGCAGCTCCGGGGGGACTAGCGGGATCGATGAGCAGTTCTTC. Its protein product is CASSSGGTSGIDEQFF.

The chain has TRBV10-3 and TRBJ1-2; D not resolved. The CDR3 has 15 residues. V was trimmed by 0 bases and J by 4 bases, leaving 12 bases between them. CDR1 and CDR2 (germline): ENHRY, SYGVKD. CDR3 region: CAISESVNSPYGYTF. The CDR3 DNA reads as TGTGCCATCAGTGAGTCGGTAAATAGTCCCTATGGCTACACCTTC.

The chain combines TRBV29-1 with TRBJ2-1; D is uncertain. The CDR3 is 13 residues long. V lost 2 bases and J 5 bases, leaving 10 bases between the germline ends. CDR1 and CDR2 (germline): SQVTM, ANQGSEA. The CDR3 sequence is CSVEFPGHNEQFF. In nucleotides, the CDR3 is TGCAGCGTTGAATTTCCGGGTCACAATGAGCAGTTCTTC.

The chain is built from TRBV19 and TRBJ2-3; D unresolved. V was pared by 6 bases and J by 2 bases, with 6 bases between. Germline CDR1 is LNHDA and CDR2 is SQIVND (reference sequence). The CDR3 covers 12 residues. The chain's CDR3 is CASSGFTDTQYF. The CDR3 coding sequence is TGTGCCAGTAGCGGTTTCACAGATACGCAGTATTTT.

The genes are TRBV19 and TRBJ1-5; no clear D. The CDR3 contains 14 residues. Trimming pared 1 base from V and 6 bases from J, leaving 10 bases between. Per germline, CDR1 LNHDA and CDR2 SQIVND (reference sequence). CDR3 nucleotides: TGTGCCAGTAGTATAGGAGGGAAGGGTCAGCCCCAGCATTTT. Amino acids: CASSIGGKGQPQHF.

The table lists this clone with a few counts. In DNA form, the CDR3 reads TGTGCCAGTAGTAGGGACAGCGGGAGTACAGATACGCAGTATTTT. The encoded protein is CASSRDSGSTDTQYF. The chain joins TRBV19 to TRBJ2-3; possibly TRBD2 for D (8 bases). The V end lost 4 bases, the J end lost 3 bases, and 14 bases lay between the germline ends. The CDR3 runs 15 residues. Looked up from germline, CDR1 is LNHDA and CDR2 is SQIVND (reference sequence).

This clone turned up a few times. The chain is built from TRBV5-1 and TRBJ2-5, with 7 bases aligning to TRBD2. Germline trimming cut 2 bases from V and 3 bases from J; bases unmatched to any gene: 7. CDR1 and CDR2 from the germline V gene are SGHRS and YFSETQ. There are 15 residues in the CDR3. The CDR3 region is CASSLLGLAEETQYF. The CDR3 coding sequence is TGCGCCAGCAGCTTATTAGGGCTAGCGGAAGAGACCCAGTACTTC.

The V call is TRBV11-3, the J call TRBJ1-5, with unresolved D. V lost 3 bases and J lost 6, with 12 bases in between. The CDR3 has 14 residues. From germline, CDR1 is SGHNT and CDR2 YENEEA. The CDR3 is CASSLAGKGQPQHF. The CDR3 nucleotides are TGTGCCAGCAGCTTGGCTGGGAAGGGTCAGCCCCAGCATTTT.

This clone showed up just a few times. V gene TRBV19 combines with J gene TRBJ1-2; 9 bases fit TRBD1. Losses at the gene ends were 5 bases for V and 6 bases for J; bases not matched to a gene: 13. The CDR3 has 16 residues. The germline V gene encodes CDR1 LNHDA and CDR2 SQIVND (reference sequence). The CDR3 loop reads CASSPPGQGALHGYTF. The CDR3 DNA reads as TGTGCCAGTAGTCCACCGGGACAGGGCGCTTTGCATGGCTACACCTTC.